These T cell receptor beta chains were read from a single sample in a study of blood T cell repertoires in COVID-19. Sequencing was performed with immunoSEQ multiplex PCR; in TCRdb, only in-frame clones are kept and a portion is missing. The profile shows around 19,000 clones, 85% to 90% of them singletons. Source material: peripheral blood. The receptor set was obtained from a human donor in a cohort sampled during active COVID-19. CDR3s include the opening cysteine and the closing phenylalanine or tryptophan. Fields, in order: V gene, CDR3 protein.

>TRBV18
CASSTDRASTGELFF
>TRBV14
CASSQDLALNEQFF
>TRBV2
CASLRGAGEKLFF
>TRBV19
CATEKDKSTDTQYF
>TRBV30
CAWGRQYTEAFF
>TRBV24-1
CAIMGDGGSYNEQFF
>TRBV19
CASSIEGGDQPQHF
>TRBV27
CASSLRPGVGHTEAFF
>TRBV2
CASSVSLAGSSYEQYF
>TRBV30
CAWSGQGRTRGYTF
>TRBV19
CASSKDRSGGYTF
>TRBV29-1
CSAGQSNGYTF
>TRBV18
CASSLPGVNEQFF
>TRBV6-6
CASSKQTGELFF
>TRBV7-8
CASSPRDSRQPQHF
>TRBV7-3
CASSLTGQKTDTQYF
>TRBV2
CASKESSAAYNEQFF
>TRBV4-1
CASSQPDRVGTEAFF
>TRBV4-3
CASSPSPGNTEAFF
>TRBV5-4
CASSLAGLAGPDQETQYF
>TRBV12-5
CASGHPTEDTQYF
>TRBV7-7
CASSLEFQSGTDTQYF
>TRBV28
CASSPGTSGRAAVDTQYF
>TRBV27
CASSLLAGDTGELFF
>TRBV25-1
CASSEINSPLHF
>TRBV6-4
CASSERGSSEQFF
>TRBV14
CASSQTEMAEAFF
>TRBV27
CASNSQEAYNEQFF
>TRBV30
CAWRDLAETQYF
>TRBV28
CASSYSGIRDTGELFF
>TRBV16
CASRQTGDGEQYF
>TRBV7-9
CASSPGWEGFGSYNEQFF
>TRBV5-4
CASSLSVSGTGELFF
>TRBV3-1/TRBV3-2
CASSQDSLAGGSIYEQYF
>TRBV9
CASSVTGLGNEQYF
>TRBV5-1
CASSLNGGWADTQYF
>TRBV19
CASSIPGHNNYGYTF
>TRBV28
CASSPGTSARYTDTQYF
>TRBV19
CASRPSGRDNEQFF
>TRBV7-9
CASSFSISREDGANVLTF
>TRBV6-5
CASSRDRAGETQYF
>TRBV7-3
CASSLTGDRHGYTF